Shown below are 22 T cell receptor beta chains from a single sample sequenced in a study of blood T cell repertoires in COVID-19. TCRdb keeps only in-frame clones here, not all; method: immunoSEQ multiplex PCR. Of some 190,000 clones detected, roughly 81% appear once; the ten largest clones hold roughly 4.5%. Sequenced material: peripheral blood. These receptors originate from a woman aged 80 or over with acute or convalescent COVID-19.

This chain connects TRBV5-5 to TRBJ2-2, with 9 positions matching TRBD1. In germline, CDR1 is SGHKS, CDR2 YYEKEE (reference sequence). V lost 6 bases, J lost 5 bases, and 8 bases stayed unmatched. CDR3 length equals 15 residues. The CDR3 DNA reads TGTGCCAGCACCTCCGGGACAGGGCAAACCGGGGAGCTGTTTTTT. This gives the protein CASTSGTGQTGELFF.

The genes are TRBV18 and TRBJ2-5; D not resolved. This CDR3 has 13 residues. Germline assignment: CDR1 KGHSH and CDR2 LQKENI. V gave up 3 bases and J gave up 1 base, with 6 bases separating them. CDR3 bases: TGTGCCAGCTCACCCGTATCCCAAGAGACCCAGTACTTC. Its protein is CASSPVSQETQYF. Full variable domain (outside the CDR3, taken from reference TRBV18 and TRBJ2-5): NAGVMQNPRHLVRRRGQEARLRCSPMKGHSHVYWYRQLPEEGLKFMVYLQKENIIDESGMPKERFSAEFPKEGPSILRIQQVVRGDSAAYFCASSPVSQETQYFGPGTRLLVL.

The chain has TRBV27 and TRBJ1-4; D is ambiguous. The CDR3 is made up of 14 amino acids. CDR1 and CDR2 from the germline V gene are MNHEY and SMNVEV (reference sequence). The V end lost 5 bases, the J end lost 1 base, and 8 bases lay between the germline ends. CDR3 sequence (DNA): TGTGCCAGCAGTCGAGGCCTAACTAATGAAAAACTGTTTTTT. This gives the protein CASSRGLTNEKLFF.

CDR3 bases: TGTGCCAGCAGCGTAGGGGACAGGGGCCGGAGTGAAGCTTTCTTT. Residues: CASSVGDRGRSEAFF. The chain employs TRBV9 and TRBJ1-1, with TRBD1 identical over 10 bases. The CDR3 runs to 15 residues. Germline CDR1 and CDR2: SGDLS and YYNGEE. The junction had 6 bases not matched to a gene; V was cut back by 0 bases and J by 7 bases.

The chain recombines TRBV4-2 with TRBJ1-6; possibly TRBD1 for D (5 bases). The CDR3 totals 15 residues. The germline CDR1 and CDR2 sequences are LGHNA and YNFKEQ. Trimming removed 0 bases from V and 7 bases from J, with 10 bases in between. The CDR3 bases are TGTGCCAGCAGCCAAGAAGGGGTCTTCAATTCACCCCTCCACTTT. This sequence encodes CASSQEGVFNSPLHF.

V usage is TRBV7-2 and J usage is TRBJ1-5; TRBD1 matches at 9 bases. Germline CDR1 SGHTA, CDR2 FQGNSA. V was pared by 1 base and J by 3 bases, with 4 bases of the junction left unmatched. The CDR3 length is 16 residues. The chain's CDR3 is CASSLVGTGTNQPQHF. The CDR3 DNA reads TGTGCCAGCAGCTTAGTTGGGACAGGGACCAATCAGCCCCAGCATTTT.

This rearrangement joins TRBV5-8 to TRBJ2-5, with 8 positions matching TRBD2. Germline V CDR1 and CDR2: SGHTS, YDEGEE. After removal of 4 bases from V and 5 bases from J, the junction contained 10 bases not matched to a gene. The CDR3 is 15 residues long. The CDR3 DNA sequence: TGTGCCAGCAGCCCCCGGGGGGGTTGGTCGGAGACCCAGTACTTC. Its translation: CASSPRGGWSETQYF.

The chain recombines TRBV6-5 with TRBJ1-2; 8 nucleotides match TRBD1. V lost 6 bases and J lost 3; bases outside the gene matches: 3. The V gene's germline CDR1 is MNHEY and CDR2 SVGAGI. The CDR3 totals 13 residues. The CDR3, as DNA: TGTGCCAGCAGACAGACAGGGGACTATGGCTACACCTTC. Amino acids: CASRQTGDYGYTF.

V is TRBV19 and J is TRBJ2-1; no firm D call. Trimming shortened V by 5 bases and J by 4 bases, and 9 bases separated the two germline ends. The CDR3 length is 13 residues. Germline CDR1 and CDR2: LNHDA and SQIVND (reference sequence). CDR3: CASSYWRYNEQFF. CDR3 bases: TGTGCCAGTAGTTATTGGCGGTACAATGAGCAGTTCTTC.

This chain uses TRBV27 with TRBJ1-6; D not resolved. The ends were cut back, 2 bases at V and 0 bases at J, with 8 bases in the middle. The CDR3 extends over 16 amino acids. The germline V gene encodes CDR1 MNHEY and CDR2 SMNVEV (reference sequence). In nucleotides, the CDR3 is TGTGCCAGCAGTTTACGAGGGCCCTCCTATAATTCACCCCTCCACTTT. Translation: CASSLRGPSYNSPLHF.

The rearrangement links TRBV2 to TRBJ1-2; maybe TRBD1 (6 bases). Germline loops: CDR1 SNHLY, CDR2 FYNNEI. The CDR3 contains 13 residues. V was clipped by 8 bases and J by 7 bases, with 17 bases between them. This chain's CDR3 is CASSGALGSGYTF. Written as DNA, the CDR3 is TGTGCCAGCTCAGGGGCCCTGGGGTCTGGCTACACCTTC.

This clone came up a few times. The genes are TRBV5-1 and TRBJ2-5; weak D call: TRBD1 (6 bases). This CDR3 is built from 14 residues. Germline CDR1 is SGHRS and CDR2 is YFSETQ. V lost 5 bases, J lost 4 bases, and 15 bases lay in between. The DNA for the CDR3 is TGCGCCAGCAGTTCTCAGGGGACAACAGAGACCCAGTACTTC. Its protein product is CASSSQGTTETQYF.

The chain joins TRBV5-4 to TRBJ1-1; possibly TRBD1 for D (5 bases). Trimming cost V 3 bases and J 4 bases, with 16 bases left between them. Germline lookup yields CDR1 SGHNT and CDR2 YYREEE (reference sequence). The CDR3 is made up of 15 amino acids. This chain's CDR3 is CASSSPTAPITEAFF. The CDR3 bases are TGTGCCAGCAGCTCCCCGACAGCGCCGATCACTGAAGCTTTCTTT.

In this sample, this clone turned up a few times. The gene calls are TRBV7-9 and TRBJ1-3; D may be TRBD1 (6 bases). The CDR3 length is 14 residues. The germline V gene encodes CDR1 SEHNR and CDR2 FQNEAQ (reference sequence). Trimming pared 2 bases from V and 2 bases from J, leaving 7 bases between. CDR3 bases: TGTGCCAGCAGCTTATCAGGGGCTGGAAACACCATATATTTT. Translated, it gives CASSLSGAGNTIYF.

The chain uses TRBV24-1 and TRBJ2-2; 9 bases fit TRBD1. With V trimmed by 4 bases and J by 5 bases, 4 bases remained unmatched. Germline values: CDR1 KGHDR, CDR2 SFDVKD. This CDR3 region has 15 residues. CDR3 nucleotide sequence: TGTGCCACCAGTGAGGGACAGGGCCGTACCGGGGAGCTGTTTTTT. Translating gives CATSEGQGRTGELFF.

The chain employs TRBV6-5 and TRBJ2-7, with 10 bases that match TRBD2. CDR1 and CDR2 (germline): MNHEY, SVGAGI. Germline trimming cut 2 bases from V and 4 bases from J; bases unmatched to any gene: 5. This CDR3 is built from 15 residues. The CDR3 DNA follows: TGTGCCAGCAGTTACAGGCTAGCGGGAGTTTACGAGCAGTACTTC. Translation gives CASSYRLAGVYEQYF.

This clone was picked up one time. The genes are TRBV7-2 and TRBJ1-1, with TRBD1 matching 8 bases. The CDR3 extends over 15 amino acids. V was clipped by 2 bases and J by 9 bases; unmatched bases: 11. The V gene's germline CDR1 is SGHTA and CDR2 FQGNSA. The CDR3 is CASSLQTGAVGKAFF. The CDR3 nucleotides read TGTGCCAGCAGCTTACAGACAGGGGCGGTCGGGAAAGCTTTCTTT.

The V and J genes are TRBV12-3 or TRBV12-4 and TRBJ1-5; D gene ambiguous. The CDR3 contains 13 residues. Trimming pared 5 bases from V and 4 bases from J, leaving 9 bases between. The CDR3 DNA reads TGTGCCAGCAGTCCTACCATTAATCAGCCCCAGCATTTT. Translation: CASSPTINQPQHF.

This clone was seen a single time. The DNA for the CDR3 is TGTGCCAGCAGCCGAGGCCCGAACAATAGCGGGAGGAGGCAGTTCTTC. It codes for CASSRGPNNSGRRQFF. V and J are TRBV7-6 and TRBJ2-1, with TRBD2 matching over 10 bases. After removal of 5 bases from V and 12 bases from J, the junction contained 16 bases not matched to a gene. CDR3 length: 16 residues. CDR1 and CDR2 from the germline V gene are SGHVS and FNYEAQ.

The rearrangement joins TRBV7-2 to TRBJ1-4, with TRBD1 matching 9 bases. V was pared by 1 base and J by 8 bases, with 2 bases of the junction left unmatched. This CDR3 comprises 14 residues. The germline gives CDR1 SGHTA, CDR2 FQGNSA. The DNA for the CDR3 is TGTGCCAGCAGCTTAGGGACAGGGGTCGAAAAACTGTTTTTT. Translating it yields CASSLGTGVEKLFF. Variable domain in full (rest from reference TRBV7-2 and TRBJ1-4): GAGVSQSPSNKVTEKGKDVELRCDPISGHTALYWYRQSLGQGLEFLIYFQGNSAPDKSGLPSDRFSAERTGGSVSTLTIQRTQQEDSAVYLCASSLGTGVEKLFFGSGTQLSVL.

V is TRBV11-2 and J is TRBJ1-2; D is uncertain. This CDR3 region has 12 residues. Trimming took off 5 bases at V and 4 bases at J, with 8 bases between the two ends. Per the germline V gene, CDR1 is SGHAT and CDR2 is FQNNGV. The CDR3 protein is CASSPESYGYTF. The CDR3 DNA reads as TGTGCCAGCAGCCCCGAGAGCTATGGCTACACCTTC.

The chain couples TRBV7-2 to TRBJ2-1, with 8 nucleotides matching TRBD2. Germline lookup yields CDR1 SGHTA and CDR2 FQGNSA. Losses at the gene ends were 3 bases for V and 9 bases for J; bases not matched to a gene: 7. This CDR3 has 14 amino acids. The CDR3 spells CASSFPGGLREQFF. In DNA, the CDR3 is TGTGCCAGCAGCTTTCCGGGAGGGCTCCGTGAGCAGTTCTTC.